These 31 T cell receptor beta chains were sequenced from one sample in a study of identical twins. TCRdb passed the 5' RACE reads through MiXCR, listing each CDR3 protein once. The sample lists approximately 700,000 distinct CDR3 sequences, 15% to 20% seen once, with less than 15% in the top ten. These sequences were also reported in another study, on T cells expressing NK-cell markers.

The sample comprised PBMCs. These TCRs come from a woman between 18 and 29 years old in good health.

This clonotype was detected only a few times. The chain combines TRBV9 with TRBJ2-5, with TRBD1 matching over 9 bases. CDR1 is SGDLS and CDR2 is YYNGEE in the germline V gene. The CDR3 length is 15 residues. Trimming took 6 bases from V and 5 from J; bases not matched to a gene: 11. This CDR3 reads CASNPGQGFGETQYF. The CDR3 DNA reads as TGTGCCAGCAATCCTGGACAGGGGTTTGGGGAGACCCAGTACTTC.

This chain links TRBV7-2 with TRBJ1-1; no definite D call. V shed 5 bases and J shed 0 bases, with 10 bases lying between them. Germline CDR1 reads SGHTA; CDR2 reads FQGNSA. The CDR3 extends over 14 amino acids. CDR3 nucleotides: TGTGCCAGCAGCCCCCACCCGGTGAACACTGAAGCTTTCTTT. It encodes CASSPHPVNTEAFF.

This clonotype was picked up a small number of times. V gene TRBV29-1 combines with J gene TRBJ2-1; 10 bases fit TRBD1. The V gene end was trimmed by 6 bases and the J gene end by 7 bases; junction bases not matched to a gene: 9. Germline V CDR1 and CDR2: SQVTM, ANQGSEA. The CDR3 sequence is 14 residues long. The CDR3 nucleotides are TGCAGCGTCGACCGGGACAGGGGTGTTAATGAGCAGTTCTTC. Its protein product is CSVDRDRGVNEQFF.

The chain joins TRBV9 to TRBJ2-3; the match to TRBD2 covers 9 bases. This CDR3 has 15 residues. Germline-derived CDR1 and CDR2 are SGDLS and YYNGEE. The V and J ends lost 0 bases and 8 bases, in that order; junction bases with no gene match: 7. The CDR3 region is CASSVEVAGASTQYF. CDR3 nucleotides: TGTGCCAGCAGCGTAGAGGTAGCGGGAGCGAGTACGCAGTATTTT.

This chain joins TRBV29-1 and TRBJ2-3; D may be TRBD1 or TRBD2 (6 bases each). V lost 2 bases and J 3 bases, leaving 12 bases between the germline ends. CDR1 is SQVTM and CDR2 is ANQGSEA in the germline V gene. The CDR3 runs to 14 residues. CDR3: CSVEIPGATDTQYF. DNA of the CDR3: TGCAGCGTTGAAATACCGGGGGCTACAGATACGCAGTATTTT.

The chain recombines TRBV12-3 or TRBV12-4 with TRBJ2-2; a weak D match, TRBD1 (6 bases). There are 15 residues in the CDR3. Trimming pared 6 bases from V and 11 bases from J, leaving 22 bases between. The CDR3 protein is CASSRNRVPSPELFF. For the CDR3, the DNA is TGTGCCAGCAGCCGTAACAGGGTCCCCTCCCCAGAGCTGTTTTTT.

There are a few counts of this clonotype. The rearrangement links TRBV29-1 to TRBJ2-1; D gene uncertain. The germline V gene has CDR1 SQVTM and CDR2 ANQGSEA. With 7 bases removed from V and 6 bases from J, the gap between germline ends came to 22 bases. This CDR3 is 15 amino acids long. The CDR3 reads CSALSVQRESNEQFF. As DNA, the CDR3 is TGCAGCGCCTTATCTGTCCAGCGAGAAAGCAATGAGCAGTTCTTC.

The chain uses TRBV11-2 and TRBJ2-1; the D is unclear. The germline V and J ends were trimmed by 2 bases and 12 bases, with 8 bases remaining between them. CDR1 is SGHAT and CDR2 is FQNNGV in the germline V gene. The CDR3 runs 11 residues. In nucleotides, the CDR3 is TGTGCCAGCAGCTTACCGGCAGCGCAGTTCTTC. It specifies CASSLPAAQFF.

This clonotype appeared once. CDR3 DNA: TGTGCCAGCAGTTACTCGAGAGGGTCAGGCAATGAGCAGTTCTTC. Residues: CASSYSRGSGNEQFF. This chain connects TRBV6-2 or TRBV6-3 to TRBJ2-1; tentatively, D is TRBD2 (5 bases). From germline, CDR1 is MNHEY and CDR2 SVGEGT. V was trimmed by 0 bases and J by 6 bases, leaving 12 bases between them. The CDR3 length is 15 residues.

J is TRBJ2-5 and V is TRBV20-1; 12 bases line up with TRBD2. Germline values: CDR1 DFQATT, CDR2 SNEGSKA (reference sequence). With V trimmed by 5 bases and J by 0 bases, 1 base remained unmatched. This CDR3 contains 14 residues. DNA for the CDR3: TGCAGTGCTCTAGCGGGGGGGAACCAAGAGACCCAGTACTTC. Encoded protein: CSALAGGNQETQYF.

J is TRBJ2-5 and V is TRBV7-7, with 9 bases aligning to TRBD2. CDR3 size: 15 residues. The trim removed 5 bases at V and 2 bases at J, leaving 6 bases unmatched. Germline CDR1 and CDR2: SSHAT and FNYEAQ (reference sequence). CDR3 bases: TGTGCCAGCAGCACGACTAGCGGACCGCAAGAGACCCAGTACTTC. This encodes CASSTTSGPQETQYF.

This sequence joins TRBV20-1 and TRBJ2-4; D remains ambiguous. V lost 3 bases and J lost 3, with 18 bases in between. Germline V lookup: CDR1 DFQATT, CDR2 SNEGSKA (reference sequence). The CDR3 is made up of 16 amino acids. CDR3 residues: CSASDMLGKGKNIQYF. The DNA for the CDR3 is TGCAGTGCTAGCGACATGCTAGGTAAAGGCAAAAACATTCAGTACTTC.

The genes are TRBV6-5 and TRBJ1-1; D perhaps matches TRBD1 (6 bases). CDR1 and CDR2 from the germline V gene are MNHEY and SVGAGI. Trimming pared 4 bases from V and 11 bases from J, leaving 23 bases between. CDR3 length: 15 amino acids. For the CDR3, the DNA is TGTGCCAGCAGTTTGGCAATACAGGGCCCCGCATCGGCTTTCTTT. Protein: CASSLAIQGPASAFF.

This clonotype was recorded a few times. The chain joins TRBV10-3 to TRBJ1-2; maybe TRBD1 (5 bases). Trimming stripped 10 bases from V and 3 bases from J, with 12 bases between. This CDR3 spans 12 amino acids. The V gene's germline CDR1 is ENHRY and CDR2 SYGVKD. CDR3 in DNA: TGTGCCAACGGCGGAGGGGACTATGGCTACACCTTC. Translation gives CANGGGDYGYTF.

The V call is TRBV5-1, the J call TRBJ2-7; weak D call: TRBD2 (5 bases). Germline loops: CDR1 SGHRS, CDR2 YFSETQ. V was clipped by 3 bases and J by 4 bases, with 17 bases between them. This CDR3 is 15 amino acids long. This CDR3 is CASSYGPLRGYEQYF. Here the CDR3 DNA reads TGCGCCAGCAGCTATGGACCCTTACGGGGTTACGAGCAGTACTTC. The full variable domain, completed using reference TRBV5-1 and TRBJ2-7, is KAGVTQTPRYLIKTRGQQVTLSCSPISGHRSVSWYQQTPGQGLQFLFEYFSETQRNKGNFPGRFSGRQFSNSRSEMNVSTLELGDSALYLCASSYGPLRGYEQYFGPGTRLTVT.

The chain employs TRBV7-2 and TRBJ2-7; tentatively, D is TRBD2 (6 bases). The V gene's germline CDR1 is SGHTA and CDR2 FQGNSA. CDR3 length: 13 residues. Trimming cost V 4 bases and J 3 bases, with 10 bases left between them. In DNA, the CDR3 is TGTGCCAGCAGCTGGACTACCTACTACGAGCAGTACTTC. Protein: CASSWTTYYEQYF.

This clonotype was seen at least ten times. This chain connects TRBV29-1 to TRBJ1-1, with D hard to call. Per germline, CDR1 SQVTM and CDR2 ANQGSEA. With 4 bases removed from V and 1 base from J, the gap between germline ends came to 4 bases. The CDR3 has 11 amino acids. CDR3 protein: CSVGRNTEAFF. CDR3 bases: TGCAGCGTTGGCAGGAACACTGAAGCTTTCTTT.

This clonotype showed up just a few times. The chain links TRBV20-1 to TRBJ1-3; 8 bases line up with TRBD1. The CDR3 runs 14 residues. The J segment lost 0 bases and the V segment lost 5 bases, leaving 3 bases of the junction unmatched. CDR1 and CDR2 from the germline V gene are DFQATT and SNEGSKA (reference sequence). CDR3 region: CSAGGQDSGNTIYF. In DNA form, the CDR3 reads TGCAGTGCTGGGGGACAGGACTCTGGAAACACCATATATTTT.

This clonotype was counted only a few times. The CDR3 region is CATSGGPQETQYF. The CDR3 bases are TGTGCCACCTCAGGGGGTCCCCAAGAGACCCAGTACTTC. The chain employs TRBV11-3 and TRBJ2-5, with TRBD1 matching 7 bases. Trimming took 10 bases from V and 1 from J; bases not matched to a gene: 6. Germline CDR1 reads SGHNT; CDR2 reads YENEEA. This CDR3 region has 13 residues.

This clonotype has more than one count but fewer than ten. The CDR3 reads CASSSSPNYGYTF. The CDR3 DNA reads as TGCGCCAGCAGCTCGTCCCCTAACTATGGCTACACCTTC. The V and J genes are TRBV5-1 and TRBJ1-2; the D is unclear. The length of the CDR3 is 13 residues. The germline gives CDR1 SGHRS, CDR2 YFSETQ. The V end was cut by 3 bases, the J end by 0 bases, with 6 bases between.

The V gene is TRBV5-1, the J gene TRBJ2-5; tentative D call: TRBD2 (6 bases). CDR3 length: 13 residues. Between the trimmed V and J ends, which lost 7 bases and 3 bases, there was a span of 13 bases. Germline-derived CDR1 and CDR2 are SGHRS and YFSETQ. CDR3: CASGRTGEETQYF. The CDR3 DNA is TGCGCCAGCGGCCGAACGGGGGAAGAGACCCAGTACTTC.

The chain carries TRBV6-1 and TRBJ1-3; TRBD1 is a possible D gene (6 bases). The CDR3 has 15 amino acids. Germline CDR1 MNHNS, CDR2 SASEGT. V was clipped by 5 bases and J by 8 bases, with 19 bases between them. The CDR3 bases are TGTGCCAGCAGTCCCCGGGACACCCACGGACACACCATATATTTT. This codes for CASSPRDTHGHTIYF.

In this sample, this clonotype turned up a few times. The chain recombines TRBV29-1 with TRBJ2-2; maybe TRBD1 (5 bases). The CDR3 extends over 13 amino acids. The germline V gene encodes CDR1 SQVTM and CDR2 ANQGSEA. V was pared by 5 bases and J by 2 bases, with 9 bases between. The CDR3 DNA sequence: TGCAGCGTTAGGACACAAAACACCGGGGAGCTGTTTTTT. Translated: CSVRTQNTGELFF.

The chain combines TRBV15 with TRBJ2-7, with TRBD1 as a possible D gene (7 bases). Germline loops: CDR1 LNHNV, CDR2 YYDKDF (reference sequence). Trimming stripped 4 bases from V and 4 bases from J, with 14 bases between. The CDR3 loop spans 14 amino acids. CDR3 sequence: CATSTTGAGYEQYF. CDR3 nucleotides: TGTGCCACCAGCACCACAGGGGCGGGGTACGAGCAGTACTTC. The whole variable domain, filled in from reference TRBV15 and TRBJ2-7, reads DAMVIQNPRYQVTQFGKPVTLSCSQTLNHNVMYWYQQKSSQAPKLLFHYYDKDFNNEADTPDNFQSRRPNTSFCFLDIRSPGLGDTAMYLCATSTTGAGYEQYFGPGTRLTVT.

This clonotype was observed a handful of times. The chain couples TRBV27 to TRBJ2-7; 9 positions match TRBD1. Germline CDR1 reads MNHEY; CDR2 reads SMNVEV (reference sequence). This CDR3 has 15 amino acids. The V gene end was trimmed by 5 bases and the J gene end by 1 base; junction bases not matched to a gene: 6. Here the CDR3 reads CASSIQGATSYEQYF. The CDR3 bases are TGTGCCAGCAGTATACAGGGGGCAACTTCCTACGAGCAGTACTTC.

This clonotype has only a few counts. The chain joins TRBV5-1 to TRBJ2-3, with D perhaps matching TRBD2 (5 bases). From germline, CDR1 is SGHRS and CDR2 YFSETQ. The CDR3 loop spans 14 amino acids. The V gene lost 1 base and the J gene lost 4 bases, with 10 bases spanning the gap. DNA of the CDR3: TGCGCCAGCAGCTTGTATAGCGCAGCAGATACGCAGTATTTT. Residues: CASSLYSAADTQYF.

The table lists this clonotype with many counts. As DNA, the CDR3 is TGTGCCAGCAGCTTTAGGGGTTTACAAGAGACCCAGTACTTC. Protein sequence: CASSFRGLQETQYF. The rearrangement links TRBV7-9 to TRBJ2-5; possible D gene TRBD1, 5 bases. Trimming stripped 3 bases from V and 2 bases from J, with 10 bases between. The length of the CDR3 is 14 residues. Per germline, CDR1 SEHNR and CDR2 FQNEAQ (reference sequence).

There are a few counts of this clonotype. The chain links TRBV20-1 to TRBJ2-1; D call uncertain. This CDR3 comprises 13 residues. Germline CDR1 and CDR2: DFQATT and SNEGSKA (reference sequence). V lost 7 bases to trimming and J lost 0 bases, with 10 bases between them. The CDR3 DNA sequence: TGCAGTGTGTTAGGGAACTCCTACAATGAGCAGTTCTTC. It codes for CSVLGNSYNEQFF.

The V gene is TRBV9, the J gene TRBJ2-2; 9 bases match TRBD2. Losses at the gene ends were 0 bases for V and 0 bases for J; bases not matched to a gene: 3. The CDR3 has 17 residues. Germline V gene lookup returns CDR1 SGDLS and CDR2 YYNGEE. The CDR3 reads CASSVGGGAANTGELFF. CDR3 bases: TGTGCCAGCAGCGTAGGCGGGGGGGCCGCGAACACCGGGGAGCTGTTTTTT.

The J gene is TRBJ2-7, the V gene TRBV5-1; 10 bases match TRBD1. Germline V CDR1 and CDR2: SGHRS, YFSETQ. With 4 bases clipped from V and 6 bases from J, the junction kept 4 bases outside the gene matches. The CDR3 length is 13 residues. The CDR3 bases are TGCGCCAGCAGCGACGGGACAGGGGTCGAGCAGTACTTC. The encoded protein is CASSDGTGVEQYF. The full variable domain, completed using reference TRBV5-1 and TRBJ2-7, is KAGVTQTPRYLIKTRGQQVTLSCSPISGHRSVSWYQQTPGQGLQFLFEYFSETQRNKGNFPGRFSGRQFSNSRSEMNVSTLELGDSALYLCASSDGTGVEQYFGPGTRLTVT.

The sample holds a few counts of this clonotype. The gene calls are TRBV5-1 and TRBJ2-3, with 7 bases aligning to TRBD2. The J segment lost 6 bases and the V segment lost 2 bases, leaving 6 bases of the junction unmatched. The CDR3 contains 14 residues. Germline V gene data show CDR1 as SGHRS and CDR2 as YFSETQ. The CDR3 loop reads CASSFSSGEDTQYF. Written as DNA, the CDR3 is TGCGCCAGCAGCTTCTCCAGCGGGGAGGATACGCAGTATTTT. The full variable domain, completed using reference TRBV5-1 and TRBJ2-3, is KAGVTQTPRYLIKTRGQQVTLSCSPISGHRSVSWYQQTPGQGLQFLFEYFSETQRNKGNFPGRFSGRQFSNSRSEMNVSTLELGDSALYLCASSFSSGEDTQYFGPGTRLTVL.